Listed below are T cell receptor beta chains from one sample, sequenced in a study of a mutant IDH1 vaccine in newly diagnosed glioma. Their recognized antigens are unknown. Assay: immunoSEQ multiplex PCR; the TCRdb copy retains only in-frame clones and omits some. The table includes tens of thousands of clones, 90% to 95% detected once. The sample was PBMCs, taken from a glioma patient whose treatment included an IDH1 peptide vaccine. All receptors derive from a woman between 45 and 60 years old with glioma. Each CDR3 is given with its conserved first and last residue. Each record gives: V gene, D gene, J gene, CDR3 protein, CDR3 DNA. D genes are given only for firm matches.

v_gene: TRBV7-3
d_gene: TRBD2
j_gene: TRBJ2-1
CDR3aa: CASSSMTSGRGNEQFF
CDR3nt: TGTGCCAGCAGCTCCATGACTAGCGGGAGAGGGAATGAGCAGTTCTTC

v_gene: TRBV29-1
d_gene: NA
j_gene: TRBJ1-2
CDR3aa: CSVDTYYGYTF
CDR3nt: TGCAGCGTAGATACCTACTATGGCTACACCTTC

v_gene: TRBV5-5
d_gene: NA
j_gene: TRBJ2-7
CDR3aa: CASSLIVYEQYF
CDR3nt: TGTGCCAGCAGCTTGATAGTCTACGAGCAGTACTTC

v_gene: TRBV11-3
d_gene: NA
j_gene: TRBJ2-1
CDR3aa: CASSRGGGNEQFF
CDR3nt: TGTGCCAGCAGCCGAGGAGGCGGCAATGAGCAGTTCTTC

v_gene: TRBV7-2
d_gene: TRBD2
j_gene: TRBJ2-1
CDR3aa: CASSPRGSGPYNEQFF
CDR3nt: TGTGCCAGCAGCCCCCGCGGGAGCGGGCCCTACAATGAGCAGTTCTTC

v_gene: TRBV11-2
d_gene: NA
j_gene: TRBJ2-7
CDR3aa: CASSLVAVSDEQYF
CDR3nt: TGTGCCAGCAGCTTAGTGGCGGTTAGCGACGAGCAGTACTTC

v_gene: TRBV27
d_gene: TRBD1
j_gene: TRBJ2-7
CDR3aa: CASSGTGTKEQYF
CDR3nt: TGTGCCAGCAGTGGGACAGGGACCAAAGAGCAGTACTTC

v_gene: TRBV2
d_gene: NA
j_gene: TRBJ1-6
CDR3aa: CASILTSSYNSPLHF
CDR3nt: TGTGCCAGCATTCTTACTAGCTCCTATAATTCACCCCTCCACTTT

v_gene: TRBV11-2
d_gene: NA
j_gene: TRBJ1-5
CDR3aa: CASSRGDRQPQHF
CDR3nt: TGTGCCAGCAGCCGGGGGGATAGGCAGCCCCAGCATTTT

v_gene: TRBV19
d_gene: TRBD2
j_gene: TRBJ2-7
CDR3aa: CASSTPTAGPYEQYF
CDR3nt: TGTGCCAGTAGTACCCCGACAGCGGGACCCTACGAGCAGTACTTC

v_gene: TRBV9
d_gene: TRBD2
j_gene: TRBJ2-1
CDR3aa: CASSAGLGAYNEQFF
CDR3nt: TGTGCCAGCAGCGCGGGACTAGGGGCCTACAATGAGCAGTTCTTC

v_gene: TRBV29-1
d_gene: NA
j_gene: TRBJ2-7
CDR3aa: CSVSKSRYEQYF
CDR3nt: TGCAGCGTTTCCAAGTCCCGCTACGAGCAGTACTTC